Following are 20 T cell receptor beta chains from one sample sequenced in a study of CD8 T cells in ankylosing spondylitis. TCRdb reprocessed the 5' RACE reads via MiXCR and lists one record per CDR3 protein. The sample includes 31,000 or so distinct CDR3 sequences, more than 30% of them seen just once. Input material: synovial fluid, either unsorted or a sorted T cell fraction (not recorded which). These receptors were obtained from a male donor with ankylosing spondylitis.

This clonotype was observed a handful of times. The J gene is TRBJ2-1, the V gene TRBV10-1; 8 positions agree with TRBD2. Germline CDR1 WNHNN, CDR2 SYGVQD (reference sequence). Trimming cost V 3 bases and J 7 bases; bases outside gene matches: 8. The CDR3 contains 15 residues. The CDR3 coding sequence is TGCGCCAGCAGTGATTGGGTTAGCGGGAAAAATGAGCAGTTCTTC. Protein sequence: CASSDWVSGKNEQFF.

A few counts support this clonotype. This rearrangement joins TRBV11-2 to TRBJ2-7; D is unresolved. CDR3 size: 14 residues. Looked up from germline, CDR1 is SGHAT and CDR2 is FQNNGV. V was trimmed by 0 bases and J by 3 bases, leaving 9 bases between them. The CDR3 spells CASSLERQLYEQYF. The CDR3 coding sequence is TGTGCCAGCAGCTTAGAGAGGCAGCTCTACGAGCAGTACTTC.

Only a few counts were recorded for this clonotype. J is TRBJ1-2 and V is TRBV29-1; D not resolved. The CDR3 spans 12 residues. V lost 0 bases, J lost 2 bases, and 4 bases lay in between. CDR1 and CDR2 from the germline V gene are SQVTM and ANQGSEA. CDR3 in DNA: TGCAGCGTTGAAGACAGGAACTATGGCTACACCTTC. It is translated as CSVEDRNYGYTF.

This chain joins TRBV5-1 and TRBJ2-1; no clear D. Germline V gene lookup returns CDR1 SGHRS and CDR2 YFSETQ. Deletions cut 3 bases from V and 0 bases from J, with 13 bases between. The CDR3 is 16 residues long. In DNA form, the CDR3 reads TGCGCCAGCAGCTCCCTCTCCGAAAGCTCCTACAATGAGCAGTTCTTC. Its translation is CASSSLSESSYNEQFF.

This clonotype has just a few counts. The genes are TRBV7-8 and TRBJ2-7; 7 positions match TRBD1. Germline trimming cut 1 base from V and 2 bases from J; bases unmatched to any gene: 2. Germline V gene sequence: CDR1 SGHVS, CDR2 FQNEAQ. The CDR3 contains 14 residues. The CDR3 region has the DNA TGTGCCAGCAGCTTAGGAGGGGGCCCCTACGAGCAGTACTTC. Residues: CASSLGGGPYEQYF.

The chain joins TRBV10-3 to TRBJ1-2; D gene unclear. V lost 7 bases and J 4 bases, leaving 13 bases between the germline ends. Germline V CDR1 and CDR2: ENHRY, SYGVKD. CDR3 length: 13 amino acids. The CDR3 nucleotides are TGTGCCATCAAAAAGCCCGACTTCTATGGCTACACCTTC. Protein: CAIKKPDFYGYTF.

V is TRBV30 and J is TRBJ2-7; 7 nucleotides line up with TRBD2. CDR3 length: 14 residues. Trimming took 1 base from V and 0 from J; bases not matched to a gene: 3. CDR1 GTSNPN and CDR2 SVGIG come from the germline V gene (reference sequence). The CDR3 protein is CAWSGWDYSYEQYF. The CDR3 DNA follows: TGTGCCTGGAGTGGATGGGACTACTCCTACGAGCAGTACTTC. The variable domain in full, completed from reference TRBV30 and TRBJ2-7, reads SQTIHQWPATLVQPVGSPLSLECTVEGTSNPNLYWYRQAAGRGLQLLFYSVGIGQISSEVPQNLSASRPQDRQFILSSKKLLLSDSGFYLCAWSGWDYSYEQYFGPGTRLTVT.

Turning to this clonotype: Possible read error: a much larger clone is one base away. The rearrangement uses TRBV24-1 and TRBJ2-2; a weak D match, TRBD2 (5 bases). The CDR3 length is 12 residues. Germline CDR1 is KGHDR and CDR2 is SFDVKD. Trimming took off 9 bases at V and 9 bases at J, with 13 bases between the two ends. CDR3 amino acids: CATEDWTRELFF. CDR3 coding DNA: TGTGCCACCGAGGACTGGACCAGGGAGCTGTTTTTT.

As for this clonotype: This clone may be a read error of a much larger clone one base away. The J gene is TRBJ2-1, the V gene TRBV7-9; 10 nucleotides agree with TRBD2. CDR3 length equals 16 residues. V lost 0 bases, J lost 6 bases, and 5 bases stayed unmatched. Germline CDR1 SEHNR, CDR2 FQNEAQ (reference sequence). As DNA, the CDR3 is TGTGCCAGCAGCTTAGCAAGCGGGAGGGCCGTCAATGAGCAGTTCTTC. It yields the protein CASSLASGRAVNEQFF.

A few counts support this clonotype. CDR3 DNA: TGTGCCATCACCGGCTCGGGGGAGGGCCTAAACACCGGGGAGCTGTTTTTT. Encoded protein: CAITGSGEGLNTGELFF. V is TRBV10-3 and J is TRBJ2-2, with 7 bases identical to TRBD2. Germline V gene data show CDR1 as ENHRY and CDR2 as SYGVKD. V shed 7 bases, J shed 2 bases, and the junction held 13 bases outside the gene matches. The CDR3 loop spans 17 amino acids.

In regard to this clonotype: This may be a read error: a much more frequent sequence differs by one nucleotide. The chain joins TRBV6-5 to TRBJ2-1; no clear D. The CDR3 is 11 amino acids. Trimming took 4 bases from V and 5 from J, leaving 3 bases between them. In germline, CDR1 is MNHEY, CDR2 SVGAGI. The CDR3 coding sequence is TGTGCCAGCAGTTCAAACAATGAGCAGTTCTTC. Protein product: CASSSNNEQFF.

This chain connects TRBV12-3 or TRBV12-4 to TRBJ1-2; D is perhaps TRBD1 (5 bases). The V end was cut by 8 bases, the J end by 3 bases, with 10 bases between. This CDR3 contains 12 residues. As DNA, the CDR3 is TGTGCCAGCCAGGGTCCAGACTATGGCTACACCTTC. Its translation: CASQGPDYGYTF.

The chain carries TRBV14 and TRBJ2-7, with D tentatively TRBD1 or TRBD2 (6 bases each). V lost 0 bases and J 2 bases, leaving 8 bases between the germline ends. This CDR3 has 14 residues. Germline values: CDR1 SGHDN, CDR2 FVKESK. The CDR3 here is CASSQDGGPYEQYF. Written as DNA, the CDR3 is TGTGCCAGCAGCCAAGACGGGGGCCCCTACGAGCAGTACTTC. The full variable domain, rest sourced from reference TRBV14 and TRBJ2-7, is EAGVTQFPSHSVIEKGQTVTLRCDPISGHDNLYWYRRVMGKEIKFLLHFVKESKQDESGMPNNRFLAERTGGTYSTLKVQPAELEDSGVYFCASSQDGGPYEQYFGPGTRLTVT.

V gene TRBV2 combines with J gene TRBJ2-7; the match to TRBD1 covers 8 bases. This CDR3 contains 13 residues. Germline values: CDR1 SNHLY, CDR2 FYNNEI. The V and J ends lost 10 bases and 3 bases, in that order; junction bases with no gene match: 8. The CDR3 region is CAIRQGIFYEQYV. CDR3 nucleotide sequence: TGTGCCATCCGACAGGGGATTTTCTACGAGCAGTACGTC.

The sample holds many counts of this clonotype. This chain connects TRBV29-1 to TRBJ1-2; D may be TRBD1 (6 bases). The ends were cut back, 1 base at V and 5 bases at J, with 17 bases in the middle. Germline-derived CDR1 and CDR2 are SQVTM and ANQGSEA. This CDR3 has 15 amino acids. The CDR3 here is CSVEGNGGGGYGYTF. The CDR3 DNA reads TGCAGCGTTGAAGGGAACGGGGGCGGAGGTTATGGCTACACCTTC.

This clonotype showed up just a few times. The rearrangement links TRBV6-4 to TRBJ2-3; 8 bases match TRBD2. There are 16 residues in the CDR3. Germline-derived CDR1 and CDR2 are MRHNA and SNTAGT. Unmatched junction bases numbered 8, after V lost 5 bases and J lost 1 base. The CDR3 loop is CASSTGTRDGTDTQYF. The CDR3 DNA reads TGTGCCAGCAGTACCGGGACTAGAGATGGCACAGATACGCAGTATTTT.

The V call is TRBV27, the J call TRBJ2-7, with D maybe TRBD1 (7 bases). The V and J ends lost 9 bases and 5 bases respectively, with 20 bases between them. The germline CDR1 and CDR2 sequences are MNHEY and SMNVEV (reference sequence). This CDR3 has 14 amino acids. The CDR3: CASSQGGFMDEQYF. CDR3 nucleotide sequence: TGTGCCAGTTCCCAGGGGGGATTCATGGACGAGCAGTACTTC.

The V call is TRBV2, the J call TRBJ1-3; no firm D call. The CDR3 runs to 14 residues. Germline V lookup: CDR1 SNHLY, CDR2 FYNNEI. V lost 3 bases and J 0 bases, leaving 6 bases between the germline ends. The DNA of the CDR3 is TGTGCCAGCAGTGACGGGTACTCTGGAAACACCATATATTTT. Translating gives CASSDGYSGNTIYF.

CDR3 nucleotide sequence: TGTGCCAGCCAGAGCGGGTATAGCACAGATACGCAGTATTTT. It is translated as CASQSGYSTDTQYF. The chain has TRBV27 and TRBJ2-3; maybe TRBD2 (6 bases). Germline CDR1 reads MNHEY; CDR2 reads SMNVEV (reference sequence). The V end was cut by 8 bases, the J end by 0 bases, with 12 bases between. There are 14 residues in the CDR3.

This clonotype appeared a few times. The CDR3 nucleotides read TGCAGTGCTAGAGATAAGGCGTCGGCAGGGGAACGCCTCCACTTT. Amino acids: CSARDKASAGERLHF. The chain couples TRBV20-1 to TRBJ1-6; D possibly corresponds to TRBD1 (6 bases). Trimming pared 0 bases from V and 15 bases from J, leaving 21 bases between. Germline V gene lookup returns CDR1 DFQATT and CDR2 SNEGSKA (reference sequence). The CDR3 is 15 amino acids.